A selection of T cell receptor beta chains follows, all from one sample in a study of T cells in Graves' hyperthyroidism and ophthalmopathy. TCRdb ran MiXCR on the multiplex PCR reads and lists one entry per CDR3 protein. The sample gives roughly 720,000 distinct CDR3 sequences, roughly 17% of which show up once; roughly a sixth is in the top ten. Material: blood. Source of these receptors: a man aged 50-60 years with Graves' hyperthyroidism. Both conserved end residues are part of each CDR3. Each record gives: CDR3 length, V gene, J gene, CDR3 protein.

16	TRBV15	TRBJ2-5	CATSRGSGSSQETQYF
15	TRBV10-3	TRBJ2-7	CAISEFGERTYEQYF
12	TRBV2	TRBJ2-3	CASSELADTQYF
23	TRBV27	TRBJ1-3	CASSLRQPPPQRVYPNSGNTIYF
14	TRBV12-3/TRBV12-4	TRBJ1-1	CASSPNMFNTEAFF
16	TRBV14	TRBJ2-1	CASSQGASGTSNEQFF
13	TRBV30	TRBJ1-6	CAWQTGGESPLHF
16	TRBV20-1	TRBJ2-1	CSANDYRGRFRDEQFF
18	TRBV20-1	TRBJ1-5	CSASNRDRDLYSNQPQHF
14	TRBV28	TRBJ2-1	CASSFREAYNEQFF
14	TRBV12-3/TRBV12-4	TRBJ2-1	CASSRTSGYNEQFF
14	TRBV11-1	TRBJ2-1	CASSPRTGKAEQFF
15	TRBV27	TRBJ2-5	CASQPGQGYQETQYF
17	TRBV3-1	TRBJ2-2	CASSQPRTSGNIGELFF
13	TRBV12-3/TRBV12-4	TRBJ1-2	CASSAGGQSGYTF
17	TRBV20-1	TRBJ1-5	CSARVATGGNRDQPQHF
19	TRBV11-2	TRBJ2-7	CASSPQPGQGARSPYEQYF
14	TRBV6-1	TRBJ2-7	CASSEVLWTYEQYF
17	TRBV20-1	TRBJ2-2	CSARDFRQAINTGELFF
15	TRBV20-1	TRBJ1-1	CSAPRTGTMNTEAFF
16	TRBV7-2	TRBJ2-2	CASSSRTSGRIGELFF
16	TRBV5-4	TRBJ2-7	CASSYLLAGGRYEQYF
17	TRBV4-1	TRBJ1-6	CASSHEGRGTYNSPLHF
15	TRBV6-5	TRBJ1-1	CASSYSGRKNTEAFF
15	TRBV24-1	TRBJ2-4	CATRSGAAGETIQYF
14	TRBV12-3/TRBV12-4	TRBJ1-5	CASSLWTGDQPQHF
14	TRBV4-3	TRBJ2-7	CASSHGTGNYEQYF
14	TRBV28	TRBJ2-5	CASSMDREGETQYF
15	TRBV7-2	TRBJ2-3	CASSPGLARTDTQYF
14	TRBV27	TRBJ2-1	CASSLGFTYNEQFF
15	TRBV9	TRBJ1-6	CASSPTGGYNSPLHF
16	TRBV15	TRBJ2-1	CATSSLASQVHNEQFF
16	TRBV19	TRBJ2-1	CASSMMRTSGISEQFF
14	TRBV30	TRBJ2-1	CAWSAGTSHPEQFF
11	TRBV20-1	TRBJ2-7	CSARAQTKKYF
17	TRBV7-8	TRBJ2-5	CASSLSLAGPSKRPQYF
15	TRBV27	TRBJ2-7	CASSIHMGSSYEQYF
14	TRBV7-2	TRBJ2-1	CASSPMTGYNEQFF
15	TRBV7-2	TRBJ2-2	CASSETRPVTGELFF
14	TRBV12-3/TRBV12-4	TRBJ2-1	CASSPRTGVNEQFF
16	TRBV20-1	TRBJ2-7	CSARGQAETRPYEQYF
17	TRBV10-3	TRBJ2-7	CAISASFGGRKTYEQYF
15	TRBV12-5	TRBJ2-7	CASGDLEGRHYEQYF
17	TRBV7-6	TRBJ2-4	CASSLSPGTGGGNIQYF
12	TRBV7-8	TRBJ2-3	CASSIPMDTQYF
15	TRBV9	TRBJ2-1	CASSVEFVSYNEQFF
14	TRBV7-2	TRBJ2-7	CASRLQMSSYEQYF
12	TRBV28	TRBJ2-1	CASSRDFVMQFF
13	TRBV4-3	TRBJ2-7	CASSRTRDHEQYF
15	TRBV19	TRBJ2-5	CASSIWGRTQETQYF
17	TRBV6-1	TRBJ1-1	CASTKMGASQGGTEAFF
17	TRBV14	TRBJ2-7	CASSQVFYTGAANEQYF
15	TRBV7-3	TRBJ2-7	CASSLSPSSPYEQYF
13	TRBV25-1	TRBJ1-1	CASRRDSYTEAFF
12	TRBV6-9	TRBJ2-7	CASSYGGHEQYF